This T cell receptor beta chain is from a study of T and B cells in COVID-19 patients. TRB was amplified from approximately 250-480 ng of blood genomic DNA. A word on this clonotype: The germline gene is not matched at one end of the junction; a read error may be the cause.

BIOMED2 TRB-A/B primer pools were used in multiplex TRB PCR. TCRdb re-derived calls from the multiplex PCR reads in MiXCR, one entry per CDR3 protein. Among roughly 15,000 distinct CDR3 sequences, about 29% were seen once, and the ten largest hold roughly 1.1%. This CDR3 has 13 residues. V usage is TRBV12-3 or TRBV12-4 and J usage is TRBJ2-1; 11 bases are shared with TRBD2. This sequence originates from a human donor who had recovered from COVID-19. Input material: blood. The CDR3 spells CATRGLAGGERFF. The CDR3 DNA is TGTGCCACTCGGGGGCTAGCGGGAGGTGAGCGGTTCTTC.